This passage covers 17 T cell receptor beta chains from one sample sequenced in a study of blood T cell repertoires in COVID-19. The method was immunoSEQ multiplex PCR; TCRdb's version includes in-frame clones alone and lacks a portion of them. The sample has hundreds of thousands of clones; around nine tenths are singletons. The sample was peripheral blood. All receptors derive from a woman aged 70 to 79 with COVID-19, enrolled during active disease.

V usage is TRBV19 and J usage is TRBJ1-4, with D unclear. The V and J ends lost 3 bases and 8 bases respectively, with 13 bases between them. The germline CDR1 and CDR2 sequences are LNHDA and SQIVND (reference sequence). The CDR3 covers 14 residues. The CDR3 spells CASSIAVFGEKLFF. In nucleotides, the CDR3 is TGTGCCAGTAGTATCGCAGTTTTTGGCGAAAAACTGTTTTTT.

This clone was seen once. The chain is built from TRBV24-1 and TRBJ2-3; unclear D gene. Germline V gives CDR1 KGHDR, CDR2 SFDVKD. V was trimmed by 5 bases and J by 6 bases, leaving 14 bases between them. This CDR3 is 14 amino acids long. The CDR3 is CATSGYHGSDTQYF. The CDR3 DNA follows: TGTGCCACCAGTGGATATCACGGGTCTGATACGCAGTATTTT.

The chain recombines TRBV5-1 with TRBJ2-1, with a tentative D call TRBD2 (6 bases). Looked up from germline, CDR1 is SGHRS and CDR2 is YFSETQ. This CDR3 has 15 residues. Trimming removed 1 base from V and 5 bases from J, with 13 bases in between. CDR3 loop: CASSLPGSLHNEQFF. As DNA, the CDR3 is TGCGCCAGCAGCTTGCCCGGGAGTCTACACAATGAGCAGTTCTTC.

The chain joins TRBV3-1 (or the pseudogene TRBV3-2) to TRBJ2-7; no reliable D call. There are 15 residues in the CDR3. Trimming took 0 bases from V and 1 from J, leaving 10 bases between them. Germline V gene sequence: CDR1 LGHDT, CDR2 YNNKEL (reference sequence). The CDR3 sequence: CASSQDLLDSYEQYF. Written as DNA, the CDR3 is TGTGCCAGCAGCCAAGATCTATTAGATTCCTACGAGCAGTACTTC.

This chain connects TRBV10-1 to TRBJ2-3, with 11 bases aligning to TRBD1. Trimming at V came to 1 base and at J to 4 bases, leaving 1 base not matched to a gene. The CDR3 totals 15 residues. The germline gives CDR1 WNHNN, CDR2 SYGVQD (reference sequence). The CDR3 sequence is CASSEWDRGSDTQYF. Here the CDR3 DNA reads TGCGCCAGCAGTGAGTGGGACAGGGGGTCAGATACGCAGTATTTT.

The V gene is TRBV7-2, the J gene TRBJ2-3; 7 positions agree with TRBD2. Germline V gene data show CDR1 as SGHTA and CDR2 as FQGNSA. The length of the CDR3 is 14 residues. With 7 bases clipped from V and 9 bases from J, the junction kept 13 bases outside the gene matches. CDR3 sequence (DNA): TGTGCCAGCATGCAAAACTTCGGGGGAGGGACGCAGTATTTT. Amino acid sequence: CASMQNFGGGTQYF.

This chain connects TRBV6-5 to TRBJ1-4; D is undetermined. V dropped 4 bases and J dropped 7 bases, with 13 bases sitting between them. The CDR3 runs 14 residues. Germline-derived CDR1 and CDR2 are MNHEY and SVGAGI. In DNA, the CDR3 is TGTGCCAGCAGTTTCCGGAACAGTGCTGAAAAACTGTTTTTT. Translating it yields CASSFRNSAEKLFF.

The chain employs TRBV19 and TRBJ1-2; possibly TRBD1 for D (5 bases). The CDR3 sequence is 14 residues long. Germline V gene lookup returns CDR1 LNHDA and CDR2 SQIVND (reference sequence). Trimming cost V 6 bases and J 4 bases, with 15 bases left between them. The CDR3, as DNA: TGTGCCAGTAGCCCAAGCAGGGCCTTCTATGGCTACACCTTC. This gives the protein CASSPSRAFYGYTF.

The chain combines TRBV19 with TRBJ1-5; D is perhaps TRBD1 (5 bases). From germline, CDR1 is LNHDA and CDR2 SQIVND (reference sequence). Trimming removed 3 bases from V and 7 bases from J, with 13 bases in between. The CDR3 consists of 14 residues. The CDR3 nucleotides are TGTGCCAGTAGTATTTTAGGGGTGGGACAGCCCCAGCATTTT. It is translated as CASSILGVGQPQHF.

The chain uses TRBV11-2 and TRBJ2-5; D may be TRBD2 (6 bases). Germline CDR1 is SGHAT and CDR2 is FQNNGV. The ends were cut back, 4 bases at V and 2 bases at J, with 11 bases in the middle. The CDR3 loop spans 14 amino acids. CDR3 in amino acids: CASSSSGGQETQYF. The CDR3 DNA reads as TGTGCCAGCAGCTCATCCGGGGGTCAAGAGACCCAGTACTTC.

The CDR3 loop is CSARRGREAFF. CDR3 DNA sequence: TGCAGTGCCCGGAGGGGCAGAGAAGCTTTCTTT. The chain couples TRBV20-1 to TRBJ1-1; TRBD1 might be the D (5 bases). The V gene's germline CDR1 is DFQATT and CDR2 SNEGSKA (reference sequence). The V gene lost 6 bases and the J gene lost 8 bases, with 13 bases spanning the gap. CDR3 length equals 11 residues.

The chain links TRBV11-2 to TRBJ1-6; D is ambiguous. This CDR3 is 17 amino acids long. V was pared by 2 bases and J by 0 bases, with 11 bases between. Germline V gene sequence: CDR1 SGHAT, CDR2 FQNNGV. In DNA form, the CDR3 reads TGTGCCAGCAGCTTACGAGGCGGGAGCTCCTATAATTCACCCCTCCACTTT. Amino acid sequence: CASSLRGGSSYNSPLHF.

The rearrangement links TRBV3-1 (or the pseudogene TRBV3-2) to TRBJ1-2, with 7 positions matching TRBD1. With 0 bases clipped from V and 4 bases from J, the junction kept 8 bases outside the gene matches. Germline V gives CDR1 LGHDT, CDR2 YNNKEL (reference sequence). There are 16 residues in the CDR3. The CDR3 sequence is CASSQDGGGGRYGYTF. The CDR3 DNA reads as TGTGCCAGCAGCCAAGACGGAGGAGGGGGCCGCTATGGCTACACCTTC.

This clone was detected ten times or more. The genes are TRBV5-1 and TRBJ2-2; D possibly corresponds to TRBD2 (6 bases). This CDR3 is built from 14 residues. V was cut by 4 bases and J by 2 bases, with 9 bases left in between. Germline V gene sequence: CDR1 SGHRS, CDR2 YFSETQ. CDR3 nucleotide sequence: TGCGCCAGCAGCCGGGACTTAAACACCGGGGAGCTGTTTTTT. This sequence encodes CASSRDLNTGELFF.

The gene calls are TRBV24-1 and TRBJ2-3; TRBD2 matches at 7 bases. Germline assignment: CDR1 KGHDR and CDR2 SFDVKD. The J segment lost 4 bases and the V segment lost 4 bases, leaving 7 bases of the junction unmatched. This CDR3 region has 15 residues. The chain's CDR3 is CATSDPSSGADTQYF. DNA of the CDR3: TGTGCCACCAGTGACCCCTCTAGCGGAGCAGATACGCAGTATTTT.

The rearrangement links TRBV5-4 to TRBJ2-3; 10 bases are shared with TRBD2. The CDR3 loop spans 15 amino acids. Germline trimming cut 0 bases from V and 4 bases from J; bases unmatched to any gene: 2. CDR1 is SGHNT and CDR2 is YYREEE in the germline V gene (reference sequence). CDR3 sequence: CASSLESGGADTQYF. CDR3 DNA sequence: TGTGCCAGCAGCTTGGAAAGCGGGGGGGCAGATACGCAGTATTTT.

V and J are TRBV27 and TRBJ1-2; 11 nucleotides agree with TRBD1. Trimming at V came to 3 bases and at J to 7 bases, leaving 4 bases not matched to a gene. This CDR3 spans 14 amino acids. CDR1 and CDR2 from the germline V gene are MNHEY and SMNVEV (reference sequence). The CDR3 DNA reads as TGTGCCAGCAGTTTTGGACAGGGGGCAGGTGGCTACACCTTC. This sequence encodes CASSFGQGAGGYTF.